These 17 T cell receptor beta chains came from one sample sequenced in a study of Graves' ophthalmopathy and Graves' hyperthyroidism. TCR beta CDR3 amplification used RNA transcripts. In the first round, RT-PCR was carried out with HTBI primers, and a multiplex PCR formed the second round. TCRdb ran MiXCR on the multiplex PCR reads and lists one entry per CDR3 protein. Counted here are 350,000 to 400,000 distinct CDR3 sequences, around 17% occurring once; the ten biggest clones make up 1.6%. Sequenced: peripheral blood. These TCRs come from a young woman with Graves' ophthalmopathy.

This clonotype was counted many times. The chain has TRBV6-1 and TRBJ1-3; 7 bases match TRBD1. With V trimmed by 8 bases and J by 3 bases, 16 bases remained unmatched. The CDR3 covers 17 residues. Germline V gene data show CDR1 as MNHNS and CDR2 as SASEGT. The CDR3 DNA follows: TGTGCCAGCTTGGGCCGTACAGGGGTACTGGGTGGAAACACCATATATTTT. Its translation: CASLGRTGVLGGNTIYF.

In this sample, this clonotype turned up many times. The chain employs TRBV29-1 and TRBJ1-2, with D possibly being TRBD1 (5 bases). Germline assignment: CDR1 SQVTM and CDR2 ANQGSEA. V was shortened by 3 bases and J by 3 bases, with 20 bases between the two germline ends. The CDR3 runs to 16 residues. Here the CDR3 reads CSVDKAGLIPHYGYTF. CDR3 nucleotides: TGCAGCGTTGATAAAGCAGGGTTAATCCCACACTATGGCTACACCTTC.

This clonotype was counted only a few times. V gene TRBV19 combines with J gene TRBJ2-7; TRBD2 might be the D (6 bases). The germline V gene encodes CDR1 LNHDA and CDR2 SQIVND (reference sequence). This CDR3 is built from 14 residues. Trimming cost V 5 bases and J 2 bases, with 13 bases left between them. The CDR3 region is CASSSGLRTYEQYF. CDR3 DNA sequence: TGTGCCAGTAGTTCGGGACTTCGGACCTACGAGCAGTACTTC.

This clonotype was seen many times. The chain couples TRBV10-3 to TRBJ2-3, with TRBD2 matching over 8 bases. Germline V gene lookup returns CDR1 ENHRY and CDR2 SYGVKD. V lost 3 bases and J lost 4; bases outside the gene matches: 9. The CDR3 covers 16 residues. CDR3 sequence (DNA): TGTGCCATCAGTGACTTAACTAGCGGACATCCAGATACGCAGTATTTT. Translated: CAISDLTSGHPDTQYF.

This clonotype was picked up many times. V gene TRBV12-3 or TRBV12-4 combines with J gene TRBJ1-1; D might be TRBD1 (5 bases). This CDR3 is built from 16 residues. V lost 4 bases and J lost 1, with 16 bases in between. The CDR3 nucleotides read TGTGCCAGCAGTTCAGTCTGGGACGGAACGAACACTGAAGCTTTCTTT. This encodes CASSSVWDGTNTEAFF.

This clonotype was picked up many times. J is TRBJ2-7 and V is TRBV20-1; no firm D call. CDR1 and CDR2 (germline): DFQATT, SNEGSKA (reference sequence). V was trimmed by 3 bases and J by 7 bases, leaving 7 bases between them. This CDR3 spans 10 amino acids. In nucleotides, the CDR3 is TGCAGTGCTAGCGGCCGGGAGCAGTACTTC. Residues: CSASGREQYF.

This clonotype was detected ten times or more. The V and J genes are TRBV20-1 and TRBJ2-5, with TRBD1 as a possible D gene (6 bases). The CDR3 is made up of 15 amino acids. Deletions cut 6 bases from V and 4 bases from J, with 21 bases between. Germline CDR1 is DFQATT and CDR2 is SNEGSKA (reference sequence). The CDR3 sequence: CSAVRPQGLLETQYF. In nucleotides, the CDR3 is TGCAGTGCAGTTCGACCACAGGGTCTGTTAGAGACCCAGTACTTC.

This clonotype was counted ten times or more. The V gene is TRBV24-1, the J gene TRBJ2-2; D is unclear. CDR3 size: 17 residues. Germline assignment: CDR1 KGHDR and CDR2 SFDVKD. The germline V and J ends were trimmed by 3 bases and 5 bases, with 18 bases remaining between them. Written as DNA, the CDR3 is TGTGCCACCAGTGATCCGCTTGGCGGAGCTGGAACCGGGGAGCTGTTTTTT. This sequence encodes CATSDPLGGAGTGELFF.

This clonotype has ten or more counts. The chain carries TRBV3-1 and TRBJ2-4; D not resolved. TRBJ2-1 explains the end of the DNA better; the J call may be wrong. The CDR3 spans 10 residues. CDR1 is LGHDT and CDR2 is YNNKEL in the germline V gene (reference sequence). CDR3 sequence reads: CASSGQRQFF. CDR3 nucleotide sequence: TGTGCCAGCAGCGGTCAGCGGCAGTTCTTC.

The sample holds many counts of this clonotype. The chain has TRBV20-1 and TRBJ1-2, with TRBD1 matching 7 bases. This CDR3 has 13 residues. The germline gives CDR1 DFQATT, CDR2 SNEGSKA (reference sequence). Unmatched junction bases numbered 8, after V lost 5 bases and J lost 5 bases. CDR3 sequence: CSAPVKGAYGYTF. The CDR3 coding sequence is TGCAGTGCTCCGGTTAAGGGGGCGTATGGCTACACCTTC.

This clonotype was found many times. The V call is TRBV12-5, the J call TRBJ1-1; 10 positions match TRBD1. V lost 0 bases, J lost 5 bases, and 6 bases stayed unmatched. Germline V gives CDR1 LGHNT, CDR2 FRNRAP. This CDR3 region has 16 residues. The CDR3 loop reads CASGLVRTGGITEAFF. As DNA, the CDR3 is TGTGCTAGTGGTTTGGTACGGACAGGGGGGATAACTGAAGCTTTCTTT.

V and J are TRBV5-5 and TRBJ2-2; 8 nucleotides agree with TRBD1. The germline V gene encodes CDR1 SGHKS and CDR2 YYEKEE (reference sequence). CDR3 length: 16 residues. The J segment lost 3 bases and the V segment lost 0 bases, leaving 4 bases of the junction unmatched. The CDR3 reads CASSLVDRVHTGELFF. CDR3 DNA: TGTGCCAGCAGCTTGGTGGACAGGGTTCACACCGGGGAGCTGTTTTTT.

This clonotype was detected ten times or more. The rearrangement uses TRBV28 and TRBJ2-7; D is possibly TRBD1 (6 bases). Germline assignment: CDR1 MDHEN and CDR2 SYDVKM. CDR3 length: 14 amino acids. The germline V and J ends were trimmed by 2 bases and 6 bases, with 14 bases remaining between them. CDR3 in DNA: TGTGCCAGCAGTTTAACCGGACAGATTCTCGAGCAGTACTTC. Protein: CASSLTGQILEQYF.

This clonotype was seen at least ten times. The chain carries TRBV7-2 and TRBJ1-1; D gene uncertain. Germline-derived CDR1 and CDR2 are SGHTA and FQGNSA. V shed 0 bases and J shed 7 bases, with 9 bases lying between them. CDR3 length: 13 residues. Here the CDR3 DNA reads TGTGCCAGCAGCTTAGCGTACTCCCTTGAAGCTTTCTTT. Encoded protein: CASSLAYSLEAFF. Filled out from reference TRBV7-2 and TRBJ1-1, the complete variable domain reads GAGVSQSPSNKVTEKGKDVELRCDPISGHTALYWYRQSLGQGLEFLIYFQGNSAPDKSGLPSDRFSAERTGGSVSTLTIQRTQQEDSAVYLCASSLAYSLEAFFGQGTRLTVV.

This clonotype was observed at least ten times. CDR3 amino acids: CASSYDTGLEEQYF. CDR3 bases: TGTGCCAGCAGCTATGACACTGGGTTGGAGGAGCAGTACTTC. The J gene is TRBJ2-7, the V gene TRBV7-9; the D is unclear. Between the trimmed V and J ends, which lost 4 bases and 7 bases, there was a span of 17 bases. The germline V gene has CDR1 SEHNR and CDR2 FQNEAQ (reference sequence). The CDR3 sequence is 14 residues long.

The genes are TRBV25-1 and TRBJ1-1; D gene ambiguous. CDR1 MGHDK and CDR2 SYGVNS come from the germline V gene. The CDR3 has 16 amino acids. V was clipped by 0 bases and J by 6 bases, with 17 bases between them. CDR3 residues: CASSEYGNPGRPEAFF. In DNA, the CDR3 is TGTGCCAGCAGTGAATATGGGAACCCGGGTCGGCCTGAAGCTTTCTTT.

Many counts were recorded for this clonotype. V usage is TRBV30 and J usage is TRBJ1-2; 9 positions agree with TRBD1. V was pared by 3 bases and J by 7 bases, with 0 bases of the junction left unmatched. Germline V gene lookup returns CDR1 GTSNPN and CDR2 SVGIG (reference sequence). The CDR3 is 11 residues long. This CDR3 is CAWRDRGGYTF. The CDR3 coding sequence is TGTGCCTGGAGGGACAGGGGTGGCTACACCTTC. Using reference TRBV30 and TRBJ1-2 for the parts outside the CDR3, the full variable domain is SQTIHQWPATLVQPVGSPLSLECTVEGTSNPNLYWYRQAAGRGLQLLFYSVGIGQISSEVPQNLSASRPQDRQFILSSKKLLLSDSGFYLCAWRDRGGYTFGSGTRLTVV.